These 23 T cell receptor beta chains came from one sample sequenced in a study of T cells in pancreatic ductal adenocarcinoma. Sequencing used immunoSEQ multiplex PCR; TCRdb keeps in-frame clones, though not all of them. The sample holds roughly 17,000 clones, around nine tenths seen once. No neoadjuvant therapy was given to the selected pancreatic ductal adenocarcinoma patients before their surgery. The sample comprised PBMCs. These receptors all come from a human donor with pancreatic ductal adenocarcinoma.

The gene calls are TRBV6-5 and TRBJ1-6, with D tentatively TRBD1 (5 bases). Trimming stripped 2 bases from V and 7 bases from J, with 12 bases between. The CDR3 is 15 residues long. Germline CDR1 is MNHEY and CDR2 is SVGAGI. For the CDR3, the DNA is TGTGCCAGCAGTTACGGTGGGGGAGGAAATTCACCCCTCCACTTT. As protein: CASSYGGGGNSPLHF.

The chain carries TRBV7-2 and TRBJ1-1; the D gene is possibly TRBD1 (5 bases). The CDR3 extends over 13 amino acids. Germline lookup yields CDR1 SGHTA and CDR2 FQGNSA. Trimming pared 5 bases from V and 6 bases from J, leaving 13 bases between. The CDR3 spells CASSRGWGSEAFF. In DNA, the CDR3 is TGTGCCAGCAGCCGAGGATGGGGCTCTGAAGCTTTCTTT.

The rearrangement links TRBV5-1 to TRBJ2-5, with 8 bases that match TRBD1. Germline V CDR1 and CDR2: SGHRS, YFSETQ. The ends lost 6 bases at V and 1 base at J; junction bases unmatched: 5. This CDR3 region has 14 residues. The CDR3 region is CASTRTGRQETQYF. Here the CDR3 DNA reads TGCGCCAGCACCCGGACAGGGCGCCAAGAGACCCAGTACTTC.

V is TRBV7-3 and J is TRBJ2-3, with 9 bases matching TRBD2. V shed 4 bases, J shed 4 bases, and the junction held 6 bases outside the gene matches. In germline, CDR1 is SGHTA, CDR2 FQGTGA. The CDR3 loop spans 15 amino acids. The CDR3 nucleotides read TGTGCCAGCAGCTCGCGGGGGGGTGGATCAGATACGCAGTATTTT. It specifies CASSSRGGGSDTQYF.

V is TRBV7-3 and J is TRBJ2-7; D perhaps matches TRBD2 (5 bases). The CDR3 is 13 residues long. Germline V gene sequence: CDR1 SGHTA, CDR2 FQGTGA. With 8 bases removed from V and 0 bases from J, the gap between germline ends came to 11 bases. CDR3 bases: TGTGCCAGCGCGAGAGGGAGCTCCTACGAGCAGTACTTC. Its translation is CASARGSSYEQYF.

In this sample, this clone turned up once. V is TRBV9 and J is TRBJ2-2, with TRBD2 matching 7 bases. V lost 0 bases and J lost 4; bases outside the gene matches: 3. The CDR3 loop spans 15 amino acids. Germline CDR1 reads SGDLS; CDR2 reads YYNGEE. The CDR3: CASSVGGGSTGELFF. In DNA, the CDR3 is TGTGCCAGCAGCGTAGGGGGGGGGTCCACCGGGGAGCTGTTTTTT.

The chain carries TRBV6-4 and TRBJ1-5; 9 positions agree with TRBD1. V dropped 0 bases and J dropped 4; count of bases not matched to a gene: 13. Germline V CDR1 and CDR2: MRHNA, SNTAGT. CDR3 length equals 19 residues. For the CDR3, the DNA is TGTGCCAGCAGTGACTCCGGGGGGGGAACAGGGGGCCGTAATCAGCCCCAGCATTTT. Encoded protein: CASSDSGGGTGGRNQPQHF.

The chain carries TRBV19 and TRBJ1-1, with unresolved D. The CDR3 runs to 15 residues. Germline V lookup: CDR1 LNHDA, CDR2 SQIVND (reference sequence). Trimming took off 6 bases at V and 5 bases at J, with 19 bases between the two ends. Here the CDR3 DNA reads TGTGCCAGTAGGGAATTTGACACAACTGGGACTGAAGCTTTCTTT. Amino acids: CASREFDTTGTEAFF.

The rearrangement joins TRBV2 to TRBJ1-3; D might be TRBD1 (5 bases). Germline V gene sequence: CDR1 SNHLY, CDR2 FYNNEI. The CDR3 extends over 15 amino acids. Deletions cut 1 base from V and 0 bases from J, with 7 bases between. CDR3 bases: TGTGCCAGCAGTGAAGTACAGGCCTCTGGAAACACCATATATTTT. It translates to CASSEVQASGNTIYF.

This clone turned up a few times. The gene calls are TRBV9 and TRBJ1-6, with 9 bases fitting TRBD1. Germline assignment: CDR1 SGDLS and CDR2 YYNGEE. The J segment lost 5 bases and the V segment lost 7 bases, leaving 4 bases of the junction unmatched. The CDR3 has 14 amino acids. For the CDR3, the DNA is TGTGCCAGCTCCCGGGACAGGGATAATTCACCCCTCCACTTT. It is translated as CASSRDRDNSPLHF. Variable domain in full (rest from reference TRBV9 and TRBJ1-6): DSGVTQTPKHLITATGQRVTLRCSPRSGDLSVYWYQQSLDQGLQFLIQYYNGEERAKGNILERFSAQQFPDLHSELNLSSLELGDSALYFCASSRDRDNSPLHFGNGTRLTVT.

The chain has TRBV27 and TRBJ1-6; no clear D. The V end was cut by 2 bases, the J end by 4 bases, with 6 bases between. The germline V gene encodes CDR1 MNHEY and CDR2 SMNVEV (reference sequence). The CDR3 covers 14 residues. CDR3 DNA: TGTGCCAGCAGTTTAATCAGTTATAATTCACCCCTCCACTTT. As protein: CASSLISYNSPLHF.

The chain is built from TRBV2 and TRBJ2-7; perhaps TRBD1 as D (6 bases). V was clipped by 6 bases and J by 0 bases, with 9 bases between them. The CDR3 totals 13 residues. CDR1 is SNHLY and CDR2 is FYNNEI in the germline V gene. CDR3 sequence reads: CASRRDNSYEQYF. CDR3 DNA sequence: TGTGCCAGCAGACGGGACAACTCCTACGAGCAGTACTTC.

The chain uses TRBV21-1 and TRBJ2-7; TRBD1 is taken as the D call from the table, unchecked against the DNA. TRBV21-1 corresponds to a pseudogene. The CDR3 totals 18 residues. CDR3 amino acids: CASSRLWDRAFPLYEQYF. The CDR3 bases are TGTGCCAGCAGTCGACTGTGGGACAGGGCCTTTCCCCTCTACGAGCAGTACTTC.

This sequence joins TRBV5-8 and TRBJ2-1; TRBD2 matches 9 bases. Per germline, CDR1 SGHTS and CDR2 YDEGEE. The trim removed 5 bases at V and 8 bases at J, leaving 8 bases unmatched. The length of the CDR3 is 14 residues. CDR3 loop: CASRPTSGWDEQFF. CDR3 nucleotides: TGTGCCAGCAGACCCACTAGCGGGTGGGATGAGCAGTTCTTC.

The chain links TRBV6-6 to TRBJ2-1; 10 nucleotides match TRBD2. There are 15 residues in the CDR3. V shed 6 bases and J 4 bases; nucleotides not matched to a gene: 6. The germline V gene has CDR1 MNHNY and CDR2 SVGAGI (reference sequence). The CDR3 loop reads CASRGGLAAYNEQFF. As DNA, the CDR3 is TGTGCCAGCAGGGGAGGACTAGCGGCATACAATGAGCAGTTCTTC.

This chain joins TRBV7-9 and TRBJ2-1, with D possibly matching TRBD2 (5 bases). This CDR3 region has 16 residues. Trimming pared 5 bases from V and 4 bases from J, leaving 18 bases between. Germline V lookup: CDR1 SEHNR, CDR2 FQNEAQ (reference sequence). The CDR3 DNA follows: TGTGCCAGCAGCCCTTTTCGGGGTAGATCTTACAATGAGCAGTTCTTC. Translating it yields CASSPFRGRSYNEQFF.

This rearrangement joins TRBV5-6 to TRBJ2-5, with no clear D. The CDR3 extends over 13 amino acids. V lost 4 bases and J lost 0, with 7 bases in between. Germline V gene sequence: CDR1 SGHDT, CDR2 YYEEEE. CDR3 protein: CASSAENQETQYF. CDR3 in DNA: TGTGCCAGCAGCGCGGAAAACCAAGAGACCCAGTACTTC. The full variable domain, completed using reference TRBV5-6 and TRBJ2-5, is DAGVTQSPTHLIKTRGQQVTLRCSPKSGHDTVSWYQQALGQGPQFIFQYYEEEERQRGNFPDRFSGHQFPNYSSELNVNALLLGDSALYLCASSAENQETQYFGPGTRLLVL.

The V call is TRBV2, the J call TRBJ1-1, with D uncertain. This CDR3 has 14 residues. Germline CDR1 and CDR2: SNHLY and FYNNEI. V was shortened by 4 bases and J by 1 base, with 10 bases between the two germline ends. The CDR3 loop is CASSGEGTNTEAFF. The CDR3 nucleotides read TGTGCCAGCAGTGGGGAGGGAACGAACACTGAAGCTTTCTTT.

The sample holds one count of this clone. CDR3 in amino acids: CASGGEFSYNEQFF. CDR3 nucleotide sequence: TGTGCATCAGGGGGCGAGTTCTCCTACAATGAGCAGTTCTTC. The V gene is TRBV28, the J gene TRBJ2-1; 8 positions match TRBD1. CDR3 length: 14 amino acids. Looked up from germline, CDR1 is MDHEN and CDR2 is SYDVKM.

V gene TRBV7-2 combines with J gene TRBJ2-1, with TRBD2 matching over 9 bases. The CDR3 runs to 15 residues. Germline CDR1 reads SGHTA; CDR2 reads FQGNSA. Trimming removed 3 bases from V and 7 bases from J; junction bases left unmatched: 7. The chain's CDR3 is CASSFQVLAGNEQFF. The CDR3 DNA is TGTGCCAGCAGCTTCCAGGTACTAGCGGGTAATGAGCAGTTCTTC.

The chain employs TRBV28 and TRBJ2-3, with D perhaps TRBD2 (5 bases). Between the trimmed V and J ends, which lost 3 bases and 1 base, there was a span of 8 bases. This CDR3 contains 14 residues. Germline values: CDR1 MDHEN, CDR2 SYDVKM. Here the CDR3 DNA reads TGTGCCAGCAGTTTCCTAGCAGGCACAGATACGCAGTATTTT. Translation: CASSFLAGTDTQYF.

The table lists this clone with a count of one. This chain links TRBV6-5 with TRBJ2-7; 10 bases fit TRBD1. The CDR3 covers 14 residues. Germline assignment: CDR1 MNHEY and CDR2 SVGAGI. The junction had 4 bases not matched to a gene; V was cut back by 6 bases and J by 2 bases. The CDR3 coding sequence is TGTGCCAGCAGCCGGACAGGGGGGGCCTACGAGCAGTACTTC. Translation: CASSRTGGAYEQYF.

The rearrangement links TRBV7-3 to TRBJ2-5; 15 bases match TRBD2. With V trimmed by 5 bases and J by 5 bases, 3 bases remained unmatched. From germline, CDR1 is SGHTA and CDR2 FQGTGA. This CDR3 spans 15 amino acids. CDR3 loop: CASSRTSGGVETQYF. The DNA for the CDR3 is TGTGCCAGCAGCCGGACTAGCGGGGGGGTGGAGACCCAGTACTTC.